These 28 T cell receptor beta chains originate from one sample sequenced in a study of blood T cell repertoires in COVID-19 (TCRdb year 2020). The library was generated by the immunoSEQ multiplex PCR assay. Imported from immuneACCESS, the table was reduced by TCRdb to in-frame sequences with V and J called. These copies leave out some clones; in studies compared against another copy, an unresolved V gene accounts for under half, and the cause of the remainder is not known. Within this sample are around 220,000 clones, with approximately 82% of them counted one time only. Of the sample, 4% to 6% is held by the ten largest clones. Sequencing was carried out using peripheral blood. All receptors derive from a woman aged 80 or older with active or convalescent COVID-19.

J is TRBJ1-2 and V is TRBV5-1; 11 bases are a match to TRBD1. Trimming at V came to 0 bases and at J to 4 bases, leaving 8 bases not matched to a gene. Germline CDR1 and CDR2: SGHRS and YFSETQ. The CDR3 is 17 residues long. The DNA of the CDR3 is TGCGCCAGCAGCTTGGGGCCGGGACAGGGGGAGGCCTATGGCTACACCTTC. Protein: CASSLGPGQGEAYGYTF.

CDR3 in DNA: TGTGCCACCAGCAGAGATGCCGGGTTAGGAAACACCATATATTTT. This codes for CATSRDAGLGNTIYF. This chain links TRBV15 with TRBJ1-3; D not certain. Trimming stripped 0 bases from V and 4 bases from J, with 10 bases between. This CDR3 region has 15 residues. Germline values: CDR1 LNHNV, CDR2 YYDKDF (reference sequence). Combining the CDR3 with reference TRBV15 and TRBJ1-3 gives the whole variable domain DAMVIQNPRYQVTQFGKPVTLSCSQTLNHNVMYWYQQKSSQAPKLLFHYYDKDFNNEADTPDNFQSRRPNTSFCFLDIRSPGLGDTAMYLCATSRDAGLGNTIYFGEGSWLTVV.

The CDR3 here is CASSQMTGQETQYF. In DNA, the CDR3 is TGTGCCAGCTCACAAATGACAGGGCAAGAGACCCAGTACTTC. The genes are TRBV18 and TRBJ2-5; 7 bases are shared with TRBD1. Germline-derived CDR1 and CDR2 are KGHSH and LQKENI. The CDR3 extends over 14 amino acids. J lost 2 bases, V lost 4 bases, and 4 bases had no gene match.

The chain carries TRBV7-6 and TRBJ2-1; no reliable D call. V gave up 5 bases and J gave up 2 bases, with 4 bases separating them. Germline values: CDR1 SGHVS, CDR2 FNYEAQ. CDR3 size: 12 residues. The DNA of the CDR3 is TGTGCCAGCAGCCCAACCTACAATGAGCAGTTCTTC. Protein: CASSPTYNEQFF.

The V and J genes are TRBV28 and TRBJ2-3; TRBD2 agrees at 8 bases. CDR1 and CDR2 from the germline V gene are MDHEN and SYDVKM. After removal of 2 bases from V and 4 bases from J, the junction contained 8 bases not matched to a gene. The CDR3 sequence is 16 residues long. CDR3 sequence (DNA): TGTGCCAGCAGTTTAATACTCCGGGGGGGATCAGATACGCAGTATTTT. This sequence encodes CASSLILRGGSDTQYF.

The genes are TRBV24-1 and TRBJ2-1; 8 positions match TRBD2. Trimming took 1 base from V and 0 from J; bases not matched to a gene: 10. Per germline, CDR1 KGHDR and CDR2 SFDVKD. CDR3 length: 19 residues. The CDR3 loop is CATSDFTGVAGSSYNEQFF. The CDR3 nucleotides read TGTGCCACCAGTGATTTTACGGGGGTAGCGGGGAGCTCCTACAATGAGCAGTTCTTC.

This chain connects TRBV5-4 to TRBJ2-1; no clear D. Trimming removed 0 bases at V and 5 bases at J, with 18 bases between. Germline V gives CDR1 SGHNT, CDR2 YYREEE (reference sequence). This CDR3 spans 17 amino acids. CDR3 DNA sequence: TGTGCCAGCAGCTTGGCCGCGGCTACCCGAGGTCACAATGAGCAGTTCTTC. Protein sequence: CASSLAAATRGHNEQFF.

The chain links TRBV25-1 to TRBJ2-7, with 7 bases lining up with TRBD1. CDR1 is MGHDK and CDR2 is SYGVNS in the germline V gene. The CDR3 length is 14 residues. With V trimmed by 7 bases and J by 5 bases, 11 bases remained unmatched. The CDR3 region is CASTQTGTRDEQYF. The CDR3 DNA reads as TGTGCCAGCACCCAGACAGGGACCAGGGACGAGCAGTACTTC.

The V and J genes are TRBV6-5 and TRBJ2-3; D call uncertain. The CDR3 sequence is 14 residues long. The germline V gene has CDR1 MNHEY and CDR2 SVGAGI. Trimming took 5 bases from V and 0 from J, leaving 9 bases between them. The CDR3 coding sequence is TGTGCCAGCAGTACACAACCCAGCACAGATACGCAGTATTTT. It is translated as CASSTQPSTDTQYF.

V usage is TRBV30 and J usage is TRBJ1-4; 8 bases fit TRBD1. Germline loops: CDR1 GTSNPN, CDR2 SVGIG (reference sequence). The trim removed 5 bases at V and 7 bases at J, leaving 15 bases unmatched. CDR3 length equals 16 residues. This CDR3 is CAWSGQGGGRSEKLFF. The DNA for the CDR3 is TGTGCCTGGTCCGGACAGGGAGGAGGACGAAGTGAAAAACTGTTTTTT.

The table lists this clone with a count of one. This chain uses TRBV18 with TRBJ1-1, with D perhaps matching TRBD1 (5 bases). With 2 bases removed from V and 7 bases from J, the gap between germline ends came to 11 bases. The CDR3 loop spans 13 amino acids. The germline gives CDR1 KGHSH, CDR2 LQKENI. The CDR3 DNA is TGTGCCAGCTCACCAGGGGCCCGCCTTGAAGCTTTCTTT. This translates into CASSPGARLEAFF.

The rearrangement joins TRBV28 to TRBJ1-5; 8 nucleotides line up with TRBD1. CDR1 and CDR2 (germline): MDHEN, SYDVKM. The CDR3 covers 15 residues. V shed 5 bases, J shed 6 bases, and the junction held 9 bases outside the gene matches. CDR3 amino acids: CASSAHRGSFQPQHF. The CDR3 nucleotides are TGTGCCAGCAGTGCTCACAGGGGGTCGTTTCAGCCCCAGCATTTT. The whole variable domain, filled in from reference TRBV28 and TRBJ1-5, reads DVKVTQSSRYLVKRTGEKVFLECVQDMDHENMFWYRQDPGLGLRLIYFSYDVKMKEKGDIPEGYSVSREKKERFSLILESASTNQTSMYLCASSAHRGSFQPQHFGDGTRLSIL.

This clone was seen once. The chain links TRBV5-1 to TRBJ1-2; TRBD1 matches 10 bases. The CDR3 has 15 residues. Per the germline V gene, CDR1 is SGHRS and CDR2 is YFSETQ. V shed 1 base, J shed 6 bases, and the junction held 6 bases outside the gene matches. The CDR3 loop reads CASSLRAGTGDGYTF. CDR3 DNA sequence: TGCGCCAGCAGCTTGCGGGCCGGGACAGGGGATGGCTACACCTTC.

The gene calls are TRBV10-2 and TRBJ1-3; tentative D call: TRBD1 (6 bases). The germline V gene has CDR1 WSHSY and CDR2 SAAADI. Trimming took 8 bases from V and 0 from J, leaving 29 bases between them. The CDR3 spans 20 residues. The DNA of the CDR3 is TGCGCCAGCCGCCGGTTGGGCAGGGGTCTCTTAAAGGGCTCTGGAAACACCATATATTTT. Its translation: CASRRLGRGLLKGSGNTIYF.

The genes are TRBV7-9 and TRBJ2-5; D is ambiguous. Trimming pared 2 bases from V and 5 bases from J, leaving 6 bases between. CDR3 length: 12 residues. CDR1 and CDR2 from the germline V gene are SEHNR and FQNEAQ (reference sequence). The CDR3 reads CASSLSLETQYF. In DNA, the CDR3 is TGTGCCAGCAGCTTAAGCCTGGAGACCCAGTACTTC.

There are a few counts of this clone. The chain joins TRBV6-5 to TRBJ1-2; 7 nucleotides agree with TRBD1. The germline CDR1 and CDR2 sequences are MNHEY and SVGAGI. The CDR3 is 13 residues long. V was pared by 8 bases and J by 0 bases, with 3 bases of the junction left unmatched. The CDR3 sequence is CASEQGTNYGYTF. The DNA of the CDR3 is TGTGCCAGCGAACAGGGGACTAACTATGGCTACACCTTC.

This clone was seen only once. V usage is TRBV5-1 and J usage is TRBJ1-3, with TRBD1 matching 8 bases. This CDR3 is 16 amino acids long. V lost 0 bases and J lost 3; bases outside the gene matches: 5. CDR1 and CDR2 (germline): SGHRS, YFSETQ. The CDR3 loop is CASSLDGQGYGNTIYF. In DNA form, the CDR3 reads TGCGCCAGCAGCTTGGACGGACAGGGTTATGGAAACACCATATATTTT.

This chain links TRBV7-2 with TRBJ1-3; D ambiguous. Trimming took 4 bases from V and 5 from J, leaving 6 bases between them. The CDR3 runs to 12 residues. The germline CDR1 and CDR2 sequences are SGHTA and FQGNSA. This CDR3 reads CASSSGRNTIYF. CDR3 nucleotides: TGTGCCAGCAGCTCAGGTCGAAACACCATATATTTT.

This sequence joins TRBV7-9 and TRBJ1-1; tentative D call: TRBD1 (6 bases). Trimming pared 3 bases from V and 1 base from J, leaving 9 bases between. The CDR3 is made up of 14 amino acids. Germline lookup yields CDR1 SEHNR and CDR2 FQNEAQ (reference sequence). The CDR3 region has the DNA TGTGCCAGCAGCTTTCAGGGGCCGAACACTGAAGCTTTCTTT. Encoded protein: CASSFQGPNTEAFF.

J is TRBJ2-6 and V is TRBV5-1, with a possible D match to TRBD1 (5 bases). Looked up from germline, CDR1 is SGHRS and CDR2 is YFSETQ. The V and J ends lost 4 bases and 0 bases respectively, with 11 bases between them. CDR3 size: 16 residues. Written as DNA, the CDR3 is TGCGCCAGCAGCCAAGACAGAAACTCTGGGGCCAACGTCCTGACTTTC. As protein: CASSQDRNSGANVLTF.

This clone was counted at least ten times. The genes are TRBV6-1 and TRBJ1-2; D perhaps matches TRBD1 (5 bases). Germline CDR1 and CDR2: MNHNS and SASEGT. V dropped 2 bases and J dropped 6 bases, with 10 bases sitting between them. The length of the CDR3 is 13 residues. CDR3 DNA: TGTGCCAGCAGTGAATATGAAGGGGATGGCTACACCTTC. Protein product: CASSEYEGDGYTF.

The rearrangement links TRBV9 to TRBJ2-7; a weak D match, TRBD2 (5 bases). Germline assignment: CDR1 SGDLS and CDR2 YYNGEE. Trimming shortened V by 0 bases and J by 3 bases, and 13 bases separated the two germline ends. This CDR3 contains 15 residues. The CDR3 DNA is TGTGCCAGCAGCGTAGGTGTTAGCGACGTCTACGAGCAGTACTTC. Translated: CASSVGVSDVYEQYF.

V gene TRBV2 combines with J gene TRBJ2-1; 8 bases are a match to TRBD1. Germline assignment: CDR1 SNHLY and CDR2 FYNNEI. The V gene end was trimmed by 1 base and the J gene end by 7 bases; junction bases not matched to a gene: 12. CDR3 length equals 17 residues. CDR3 in amino acids: CASSEDYQGAGGNEQFF. The CDR3 DNA is TGTGCCAGCAGTGAAGATTACCAGGGGGCTGGTGGGAATGAGCAGTTCTTC.

V and J are TRBV2 and TRBJ1-5; 8 nucleotides agree with TRBD1. J was trimmed by 0 bases and V by 8 bases; bases with no gene match: 6. The CDR3 runs 15 residues. Germline V CDR1 and CDR2: SNHLY, FYNNEI. CDR3 sequence: CASDQGAGSNQPQHF. The CDR3 DNA sequence: TGTGCCAGCGATCAGGGGGCCGGTAGCAATCAGCCCCAGCATTTT.

On this clone itself: Other DNA variants within this sample encode the same CDR3. This chain links TRBV5-1 with TRBJ1-1; 7 nucleotides align to TRBD1. This CDR3 spans 14 amino acids. Trimming cost V 2 bases and J 1 base; bases outside gene matches: 2. Germline V gene lookup returns CDR1 SGHRS and CDR2 YFSETQ. CDR3 sequence reads: CASSLDRANTEAFF. The DNA for the CDR3 is TGCGCCAGCAGCTTAGACAGGGCGAACACTGAAGCTTTCTTT.

The CDR3 reads CASSLERQAKETQYF. As DNA, the CDR3 is TGTGCCAGCAGCTTGGAACGGCAGGCTAAAGAGACCCAGTACTTC. This chain connects TRBV5-4 to TRBJ2-5, with D hard to call. This CDR3 has 15 amino acids. The V end was cut by 0 bases, the J end by 3 bases, with 12 bases between. Germline CDR1 SGHNT, CDR2 YYREEE (reference sequence).

The rearrangement uses TRBV6-5 and TRBJ1-2; maybe TRBD1 (5 bases). Trimming removed 0 bases from V and 4 bases from J, with 12 bases in between. The CDR3 has 15 residues. The germline CDR1 and CDR2 sequences are MNHEY and SVGAGI. The CDR3, as DNA: TGTGCCAGCAGTTACTCAGTCATCCAGGGCTATGGCTACACCTTC. It translates to CASSYSVIQGYGYTF.

The chain joins TRBV4-2 to TRBJ2-3, with TRBD2 matching over 11 bases. This CDR3 comprises 19 residues. The germline gives CDR1 LGHNA, CDR2 YNFKEQ. Trimming took 0 bases from V and 0 from J; bases not matched to a gene: 8. In nucleotides, the CDR3 is TGTGCCAGCAGCCAAGACTGGACTAGCGGGTTTTCTAGCACAGATACGCAGTATTTT. This translates into CASSQDWTSGFSSTDTQYF.